The following is a TCR beta chain sequence with its context. In its sample, this clone was seen a few times. The antigen it recognizes is unknown. No much larger clone is present one base from it, and per-base qualities are unavailable. The data stem from a study of technical replicates of blood from a few donors (TCRdb year 2017). The library relied on the immunoSEQ multiplex PCR assay. Sourced from immuneACCESS, this table was stored by TCRdb with only in-frame sequences that have V and J called. A share of the clones is absent; for the studies checked, an unresolved V gene accounts for under half, and the remainder has no known explanation. This sample holds more than 90,000 clones; around 95% were observed only once. Approximately 0.26% of the sample comes from the top ten. Measured from the cysteine to the phenylalanine, the CDR3 is 16 residues long. Only the CDR3 DNA stays, 48 bases, in frame from base 1. The germline V gene sets CDR1 to MDHEN and CDR2 to SYDVKM. Trimming costs V 1 base and J 2 bases, and their ends lie 12 bases apart.

The chain links TRBV28 with TRBJ1-5; the D gene is possibly TRBD1, with 6 bases matching. The receptor was derived from a human donor in good health. Material for sequencing was T cells isolated from PBMCs. The DNA sequence is given as TGTGCCAGCAGTTTATTAGTCAGGGGTGGCAATCAGCCCCAGCATTTT. The encoded protein is CASSLLVRGGNQPQHF.